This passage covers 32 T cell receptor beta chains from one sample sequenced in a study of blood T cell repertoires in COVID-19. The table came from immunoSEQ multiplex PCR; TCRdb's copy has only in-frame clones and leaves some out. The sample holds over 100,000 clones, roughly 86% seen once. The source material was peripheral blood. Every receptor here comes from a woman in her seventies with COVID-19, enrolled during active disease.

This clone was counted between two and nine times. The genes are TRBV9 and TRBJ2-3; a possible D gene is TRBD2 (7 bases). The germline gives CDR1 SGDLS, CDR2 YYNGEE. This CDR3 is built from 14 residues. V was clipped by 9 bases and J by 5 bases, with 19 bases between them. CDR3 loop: CATSLGGAKDTQYF. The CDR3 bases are TGTGCCACCTCCCTGGGGGGGGCGAAAGATACGCAGTATTTT.

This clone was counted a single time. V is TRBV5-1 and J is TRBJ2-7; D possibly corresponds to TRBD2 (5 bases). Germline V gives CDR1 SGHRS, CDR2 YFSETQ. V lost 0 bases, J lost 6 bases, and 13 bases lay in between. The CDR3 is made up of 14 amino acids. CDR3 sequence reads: CASSLGQADSEQYF. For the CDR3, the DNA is TGCGCCAGCAGCTTGGGTCAGGCGGACTCCGAGCAGTACTTC. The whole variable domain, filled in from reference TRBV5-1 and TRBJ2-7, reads KAGVTQTPRYLIKTRGQQVTLSCSPISGHRSVSWYQQTPGQGLQFLFEYFSETQRNKGNFPGRFSGRQFSNSRSEMNVSTLELGDSALYLCASSLGQADSEQYFGPGTRLTVT.

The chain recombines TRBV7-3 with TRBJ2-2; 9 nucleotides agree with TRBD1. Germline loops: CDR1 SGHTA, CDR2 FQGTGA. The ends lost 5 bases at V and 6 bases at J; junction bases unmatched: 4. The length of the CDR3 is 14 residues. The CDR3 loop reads CASSPGTGPGELFF. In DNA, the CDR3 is TGTGCCAGCAGCCCCGGGACAGGGCCCGGGGAGCTGTTTTTT.

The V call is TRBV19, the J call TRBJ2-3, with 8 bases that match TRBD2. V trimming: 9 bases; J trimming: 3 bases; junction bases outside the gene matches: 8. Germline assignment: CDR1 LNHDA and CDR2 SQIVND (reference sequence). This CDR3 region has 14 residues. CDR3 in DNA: TGTGCCAGCAAACGGGGGGGCGGGACAGATACGCAGTATTTT. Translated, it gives CASKRGGGTDTQYF.

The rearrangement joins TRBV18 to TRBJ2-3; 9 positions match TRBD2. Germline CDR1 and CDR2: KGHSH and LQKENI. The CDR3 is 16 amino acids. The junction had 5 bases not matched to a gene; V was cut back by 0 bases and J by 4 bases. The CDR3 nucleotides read TGTGCCAGCTCACCACCGAGTAGCGGGGGTGCAGATACGCAGTATTTT. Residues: CASSPPSSGGADTQYF. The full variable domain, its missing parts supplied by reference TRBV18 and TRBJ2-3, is NAGVMQNPRHLVRRRGQEARLRCSPMKGHSHVYWYRQLPEEGLKFMVYLQKENIIDESGMPKERFSAEFPKEGPSILRIQQVVRGDSAAYFCASSPPSSGGADTQYFGPGTRLTVL.

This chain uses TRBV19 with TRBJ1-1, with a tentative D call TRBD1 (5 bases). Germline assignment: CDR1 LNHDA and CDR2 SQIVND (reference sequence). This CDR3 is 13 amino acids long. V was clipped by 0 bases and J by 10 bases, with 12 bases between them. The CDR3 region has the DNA TGTGCCAGTAGTATAGATCTAAGGGGAAGAGCTTTCTTT. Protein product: CASSIDLRGRAFF.

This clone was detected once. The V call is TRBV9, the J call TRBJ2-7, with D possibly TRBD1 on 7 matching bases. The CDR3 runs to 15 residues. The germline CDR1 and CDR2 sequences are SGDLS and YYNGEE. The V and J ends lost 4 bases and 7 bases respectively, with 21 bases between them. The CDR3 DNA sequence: TGTGCCAGCAGCAAGACCGGGACAGTAGGGGGGGAGCAGTACTTC. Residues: CASSKTGTVGGEQYF.

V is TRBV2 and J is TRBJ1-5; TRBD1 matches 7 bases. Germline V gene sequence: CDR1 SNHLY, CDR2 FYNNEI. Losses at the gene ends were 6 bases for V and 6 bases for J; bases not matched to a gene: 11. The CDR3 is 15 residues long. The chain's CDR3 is CASSSRGGGIQPQHF. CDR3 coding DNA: TGTGCCAGCAGCTCTCGCGGAGGGGGCATTCAGCCCCAGCATTTT.

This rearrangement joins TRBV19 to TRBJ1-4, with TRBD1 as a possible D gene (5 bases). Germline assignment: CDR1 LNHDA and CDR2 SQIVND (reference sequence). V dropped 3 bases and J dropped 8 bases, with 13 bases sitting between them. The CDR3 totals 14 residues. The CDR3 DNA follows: TGTGCCAGTAGTATCCCCGTCGGGGGGGAAAAACTGTTTTTT. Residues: CASSIPVGGEKLFF.

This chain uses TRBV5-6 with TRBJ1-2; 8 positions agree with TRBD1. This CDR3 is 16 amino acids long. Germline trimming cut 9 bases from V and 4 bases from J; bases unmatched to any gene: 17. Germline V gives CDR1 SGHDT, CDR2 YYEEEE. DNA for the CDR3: TGTGCCACCACAGGGGGGGGCGCCTGGGATTCCTATGGCTACACCTTC. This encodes CATTGGGAWDSYGYTF.

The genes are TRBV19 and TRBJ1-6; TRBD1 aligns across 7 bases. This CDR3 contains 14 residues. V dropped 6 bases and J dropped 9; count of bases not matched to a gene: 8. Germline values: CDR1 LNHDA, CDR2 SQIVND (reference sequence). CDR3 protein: CASRPSRGTSPLHF. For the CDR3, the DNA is TGTGCCAGTAGACCCTCCAGGGGGACTTCACCCCTCCACTTT.

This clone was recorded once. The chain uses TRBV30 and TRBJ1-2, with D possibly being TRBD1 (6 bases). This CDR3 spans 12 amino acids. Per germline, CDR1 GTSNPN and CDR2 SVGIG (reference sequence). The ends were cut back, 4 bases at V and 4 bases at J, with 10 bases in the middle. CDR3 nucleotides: TGTGCCTGGATGACAGGCGGCTATGGCTACACCTTC. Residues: CAWMTGGYGYTF. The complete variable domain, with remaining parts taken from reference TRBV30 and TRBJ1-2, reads SQTIHQWPATLVQPVGSPLSLECTVEGTSNPNLYWYRQAAGRGLQLLFYSVGIGQISSEVPQNLSASRPQDRQFILSSKKLLLSDSGFYLCAWMTGGYGYTFGSGTRLTVV.

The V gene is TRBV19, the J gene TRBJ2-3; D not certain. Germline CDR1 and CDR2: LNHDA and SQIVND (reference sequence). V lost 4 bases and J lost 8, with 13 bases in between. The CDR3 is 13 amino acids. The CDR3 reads CASSTRLPATQYF. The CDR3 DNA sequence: TGTGCCAGTAGTACCCGACTCCCCGCTACGCAGTATTTT.

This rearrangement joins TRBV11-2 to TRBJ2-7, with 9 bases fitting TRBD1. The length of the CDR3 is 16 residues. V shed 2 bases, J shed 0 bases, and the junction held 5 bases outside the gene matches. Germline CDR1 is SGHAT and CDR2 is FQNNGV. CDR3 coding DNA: TGTGCCAGCAGCTTAACGGGACAGGGAATCTCCTACGAGCAGTACTTC. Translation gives CASSLTGQGISYEQYF.

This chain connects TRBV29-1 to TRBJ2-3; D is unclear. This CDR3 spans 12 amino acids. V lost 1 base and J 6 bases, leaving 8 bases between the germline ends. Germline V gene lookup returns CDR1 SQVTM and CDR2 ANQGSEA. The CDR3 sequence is CSVEAPRDTQYF. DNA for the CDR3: TGCAGCGTTGAAGCCCCCAGGGATACGCAGTATTTT.

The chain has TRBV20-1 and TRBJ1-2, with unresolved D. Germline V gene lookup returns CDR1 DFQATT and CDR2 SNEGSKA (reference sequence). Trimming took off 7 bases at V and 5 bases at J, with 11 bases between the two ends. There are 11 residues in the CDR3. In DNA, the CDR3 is TGCAGTGGGAGGGCGGAGTATGGCTACACCTTC. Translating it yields CSGRAEYGYTF.

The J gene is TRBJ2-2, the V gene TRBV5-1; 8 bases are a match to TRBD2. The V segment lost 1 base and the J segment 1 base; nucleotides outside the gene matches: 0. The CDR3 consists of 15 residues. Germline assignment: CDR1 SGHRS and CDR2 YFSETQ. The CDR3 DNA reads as TGCGCCAGCAGCTTGACTAGCGGGAACACCGGGGAGCTGTTTTTT. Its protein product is CASSLTSGNTGELFF.

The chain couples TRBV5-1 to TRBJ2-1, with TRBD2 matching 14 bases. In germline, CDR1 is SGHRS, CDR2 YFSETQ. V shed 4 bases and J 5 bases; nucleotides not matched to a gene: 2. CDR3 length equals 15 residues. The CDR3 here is CASSAGLAGDNEQFF. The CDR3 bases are TGCGCCAGCAGCGCGGGACTAGCGGGAGACAATGAGCAGTTCTTC.

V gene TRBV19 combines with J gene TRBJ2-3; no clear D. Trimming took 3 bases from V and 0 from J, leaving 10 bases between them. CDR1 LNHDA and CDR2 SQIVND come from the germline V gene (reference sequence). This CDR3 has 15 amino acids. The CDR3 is CASSMRSKSTDTQYF. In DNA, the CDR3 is TGTGCCAGTAGTATGAGGTCCAAAAGCACAGATACGCAGTATTTT.

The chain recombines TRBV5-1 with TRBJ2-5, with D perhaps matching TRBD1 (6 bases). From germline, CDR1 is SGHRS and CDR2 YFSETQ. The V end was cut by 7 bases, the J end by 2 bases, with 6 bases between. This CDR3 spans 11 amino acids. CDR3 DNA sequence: TGCGCCAGCGGACAGCAAGAGACCCAGTACTTC. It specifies CASGQQETQYF.

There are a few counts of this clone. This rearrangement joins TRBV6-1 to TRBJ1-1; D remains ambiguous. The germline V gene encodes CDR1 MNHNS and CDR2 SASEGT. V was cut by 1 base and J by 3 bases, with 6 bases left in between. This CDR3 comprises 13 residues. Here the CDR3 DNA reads TGTGCCAGCAGTGAAGGGCCCTACACTGAAGCTTTCTTT. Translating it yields CASSEGPYTEAFF.

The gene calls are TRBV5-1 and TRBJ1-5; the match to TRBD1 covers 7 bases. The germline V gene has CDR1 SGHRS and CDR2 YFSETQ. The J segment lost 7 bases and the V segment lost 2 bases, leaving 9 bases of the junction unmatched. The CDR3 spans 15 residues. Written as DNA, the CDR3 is TGCGCCAGCAGCTTATCGACAGGGTCAAGGCAGCCCCAGCATTTT. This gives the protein CASSLSTGSRQPQHF.

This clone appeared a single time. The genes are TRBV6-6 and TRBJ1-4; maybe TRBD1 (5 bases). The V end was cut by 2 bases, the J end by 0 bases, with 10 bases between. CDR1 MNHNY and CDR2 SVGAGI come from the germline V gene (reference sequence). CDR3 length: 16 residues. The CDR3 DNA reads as TGTGCCAGCAGTTACGGGCGGGGGTCAACTAATGAAAAACTGTTTTTT. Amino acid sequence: CASSYGRGSTNEKLFF.

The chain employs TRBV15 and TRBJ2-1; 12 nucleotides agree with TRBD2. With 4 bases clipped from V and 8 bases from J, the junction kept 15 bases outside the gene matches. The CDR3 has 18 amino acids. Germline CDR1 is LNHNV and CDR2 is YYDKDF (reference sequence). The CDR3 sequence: CATSMASGGAGNGYEQFF. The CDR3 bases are TGTGCCACCAGCATGGCTAGCGGGGGGGCCGGGAATGGCTATGAGCAGTTCTTC.

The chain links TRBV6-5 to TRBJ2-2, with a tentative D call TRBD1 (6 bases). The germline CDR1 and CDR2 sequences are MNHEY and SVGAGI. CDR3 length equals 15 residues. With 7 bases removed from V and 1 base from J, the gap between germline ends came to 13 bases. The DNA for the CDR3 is TGTGCCAGCAAGATGCACAGGGAGAACACCGGGGAGCTGTTTTTT. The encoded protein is CASKMHRENTGELFF.

The CDR3 spells CASSIGTGNEKLFF. The DNA for the CDR3 is TGTGCCAGTAGTATCGGCACAGGGAATGAAAAACTGTTTTTT. The genes are TRBV19 and TRBJ1-4; a possible D gene is TRBD1 (6 bases). V lost 3 bases to trimming and J lost 5 bases, with 10 bases between them. The germline gives CDR1 LNHDA, CDR2 SQIVND (reference sequence). There are 14 residues in the CDR3.

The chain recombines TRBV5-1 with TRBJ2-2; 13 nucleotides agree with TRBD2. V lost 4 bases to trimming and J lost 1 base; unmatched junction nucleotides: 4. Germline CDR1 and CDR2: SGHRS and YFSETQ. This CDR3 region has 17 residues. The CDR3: CASSRLAGGRNTGELFF. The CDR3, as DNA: TGCGCCAGCAGCCGACTAGCGGGGGGACGGAACACCGGGGAGCTGTTTTTT.

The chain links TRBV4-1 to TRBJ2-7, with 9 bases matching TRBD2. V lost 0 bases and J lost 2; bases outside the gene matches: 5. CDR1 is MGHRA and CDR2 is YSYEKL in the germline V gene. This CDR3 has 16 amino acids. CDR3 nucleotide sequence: TGCGCCAGCAGCCAAGATGCCGGGACTAGCACCTACGAGCAGTACTTC. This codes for CASSQDAGTSTYEQYF.

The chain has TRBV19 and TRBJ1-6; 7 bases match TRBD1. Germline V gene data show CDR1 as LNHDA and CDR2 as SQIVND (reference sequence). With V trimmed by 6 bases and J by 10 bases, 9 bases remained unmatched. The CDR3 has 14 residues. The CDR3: CASSFGQARSPLHF. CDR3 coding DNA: TGTGCCAGTAGCTTTGGACAGGCGCGCTCACCCCTCCACTTT.

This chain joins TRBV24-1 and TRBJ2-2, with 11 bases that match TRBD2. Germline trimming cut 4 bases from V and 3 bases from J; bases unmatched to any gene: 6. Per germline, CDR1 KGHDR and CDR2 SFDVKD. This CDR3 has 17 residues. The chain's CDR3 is CATSDPTSGGYTGELFF. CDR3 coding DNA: TGTGCCACCAGTGACCCTACTAGCGGGGGCTACACCGGGGAGCTGTTTTTT.

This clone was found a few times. The chain's CDR3 is CASSMGQSNSPLHF. CDR3 coding DNA: TGTGCCAGCAGCATGGGACAGTCTAATTCACCCCTCCACTTT. V usage is TRBV7-2 and J usage is TRBJ1-6; 7 nucleotides line up with TRBD1. V shed 5 bases, J shed 6 bases, and the junction held 4 bases outside the gene matches. The CDR3 loop spans 14 amino acids. Germline assignment: CDR1 SGHTA and CDR2 FQGNSA.

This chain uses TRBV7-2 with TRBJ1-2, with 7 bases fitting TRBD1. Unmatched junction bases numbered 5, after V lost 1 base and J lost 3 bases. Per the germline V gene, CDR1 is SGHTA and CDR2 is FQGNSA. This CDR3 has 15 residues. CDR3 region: CASSLDYRGDYGYTF. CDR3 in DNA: TGTGCCAGCAGCTTAGATTACAGGGGAGACTATGGCTACACCTTC.